A selection of T cell receptor beta chains follows, all from one sample in a study of graft-versus-host responses after intestinal transplantation. Assay used: immunoSEQ multiplex PCR; TCRdb lists only in-frame clones, some missing. The sample holds 37,000 or so clones, about nine tenths seen once. Source: ileum tissue, taken 200 to 210 days after intestinal transplant. The origin of the receptors is a human patient who received an intestinal transplant, so some T cells may come from the graft donor. Both conserved end residues are part of each CDR3. Each record gives: V gene, J gene, clone size, D gene, CDR3 DNA, CDR3 protein. The D gene is left open where the match is weak. Size is omitted from some rows. Given values are once, few, many or a class for expanded clones.

V gene: TRBV9; J gene: TRBJ2-7; clone size: .; D gene: .; CDR3 DNA: TGTGCCAGCAGCCCCAACCCTTCCTACGAGCAGTACTTC; CDR3 protein: CASSPNPSYEQYF
V gene: TRBV9; J gene: TRBJ2-5; clone size: few; D gene: TRBD2; CDR3 DNA: TGTGCCAGCAGCGTAGGTCCTAGCGGGGGAAAAGAGACCCAGTACTTC; CDR3 protein: CASSVGPSGGKETQYF
V gene: TRBV5-1; J gene: TRBJ2-1; clone size: .; D gene: TRBD1; CDR3 DNA: TGCGCCAGCAACCCTGACAGGGGGCGATACAATGAGCAGTTCTTC; CDR3 protein: CASNPDRGRYNEQFF
V gene: TRBV10-3; J gene: TRBJ1-3; clone size: .; D gene: .; CDR3 DNA: TGTGCCATCAGCTCCCGGGGCAGGACCTCTGGAAACACCATATATTTT; CDR3 protein: CAISSRGRTSGNTIYF
V gene: TRBV2; J gene: TRBJ2-7; clone size: .; D gene: TRBD1; CDR3 DNA: TGTGCCAGCAGCGACAGGGTTTTGACCTACGAGCAGTACTTC; CDR3 protein: CASSDRVLTYEQYF
V gene: TRBV2; J gene: TRBJ1-1; clone size: .; D gene: .; CDR3 DNA: TGTGCCAGCAGTCGGGCCCGGGGGGACACTGAAGCTTTCTTT; CDR3 protein: CASSRARGDTEAFF
V gene: TRBV6-4; J gene: TRBJ1-2; clone size: .; D gene: TRBD1; CDR3 DNA: TGTGCCAGCAGTCCAGGGGGGAACTATGGCTACACCTTC; CDR3 protein: CASSPGGNYGYTF
V gene: TRBV18; J gene: TRBJ2-3; clone size: .; D gene: TRBD2; CDR3 DNA: TGTGCCAGCTCACCGGCCGGGGGGGCGGATACGCAGTATTTT; CDR3 protein: CASSPAGGADTQYF
V gene: TRBV11-2; J gene: TRBJ2-7; clone size: .; D gene: .; CDR3 DNA: TGTGCCAGCACCTCCGCGCCGGGGATAGCGGAAACCTACGAGCAGTACTTC; CDR3 protein: CASTSAPGIAETYEQYF
V gene: TRBV9; J gene: TRBJ2-1; clone size: .; D gene: TRBD1; CDR3 DNA: TGTGCCAGCAGCCGCGGGGGTGGGACAGGGGCAAACAATGAGCAGTTCTTC; CDR3 protein: CASSRGGGTGANNEQFF
V gene: TRBV27; J gene: TRBJ1-5; clone size: .; D gene: .; CDR3 DNA: TGTGCCAGCAGGGGGGGGGACAGCAATCAGCCCCAGCATTTT; CDR3 protein: CASRGGDSNQPQHF
V gene: TRBV30; J gene: TRBJ1-5; clone size: .; D gene: .; CDR3 DNA: TGTGCCTGGACGGAGGGATACTCAACGCAACAGCCCCAGCATTTT; CDR3 protein: CAWTEGYSTQQPQHF
V gene: TRBV18; J gene: TRBJ1-1; clone size: few; D gene: .; CDR3 DNA: TGTGCCAGCTCACCGCAGGGGCAATACACTGAAGCTTTCTTT; CDR3 protein: CASSPQGQYTEAFF
V gene: TRBV29-1; J gene: TRBJ1-2; clone size: few; D gene: .; CDR3 DNA: TGCAGCGTTGAAGAGGAAGGTTATGGCTACACCTTC; CDR3 protein: CSVEEEGYGYTF
V gene: TRBV19; J gene: TRBJ2-1; clone size: .; D gene: TRBD2; CDR3 DNA: TGTGCCAGTAGTCCGACTAGCGGTTCCTACAATGAGCAGTTCTTC; CDR3 protein: CASSPTSGSYNEQFF
V gene: TRBV28; J gene: TRBJ1-4; clone size: .; D gene: .; CDR3 DNA: TGTGCCAGCAGTTTATTGGACAACCTTGCAACTAATGAAAAACTGTTTTTT; CDR3 protein: CASSLLDNLATNEKLFF
V gene: TRBV27; J gene: TRBJ1-5; clone size: .; D gene: TRBD1; CDR3 DNA: TGTGCCAGCAGTTCCTCCGACAGGGCGCGCAATCAGCCCCAGCATTTT; CDR3 protein: CASSSSDRARNQPQHF
V gene: TRBV2; J gene: TRBJ1-5; clone size: .; D gene: .; CDR3 DNA: TGTGCCAGCAGTGAATCCCGGGCCCTCAATCAGCCCCAGCATTTT; CDR3 protein: CASSESRALNQPQHF
V gene: TRBV28; J gene: TRBJ1-3; clone size: .; D gene: TRBD1; CDR3 DNA: TGTGCCAGCAGTGAAGACAGGGGCCTCTCTGGAAACACCATATATTTT; CDR3 protein: CASSEDRGLSGNTIYF
V gene: TRBV19; J gene: TRBJ2-7; clone size: .; D gene: .; CDR3 DNA: TGTGCCAGTAAGTTTGTTGCGGACAGTCCTACGGGGGAGCAGTACTTC; CDR3 protein: CASKFVADSPTGEQYF
V gene: TRBV28; J gene: TRBJ1-3; clone size: .; D gene: .; CDR3 DNA: TGTGCCAGCAGTCGTTTCGGGGCTGGAAACACCATATATTTT; CDR3 protein: CASSRFGAGNTIYF
V gene: TRBV5-8; J gene: TRBJ1-5; clone size: .; D gene: .; CDR3 DNA: TGTGCCAGCAGCATCCCTCCAGGGCGCGGCAATCAGCCCCAGCATTTT; CDR3 protein: CASSIPPGRGNQPQHF
V gene: TRBV27; J gene: TRBJ2-7; clone size: few; D gene: TRBD2; CDR3 DNA: TGTGCCAGCAGTCGGACTAGCGGGGACCCTAAGTACTTC; CDR3 protein: CASSRTSGDPKYF
V gene: TRBV28; J gene: TRBJ1-5; clone size: .; D gene: .; CDR3 DNA: TGTGCCAGCAGTTTATCGCAGCCCCAGCATTTT; CDR3 protein: CASSLSQPQHF
V gene: TRBV19; J gene: TRBJ1-5; clone size: .; D gene: .; CDR3 DNA: TGTGCCAGTAGTATTCAGGGCGAGGCTCAGCCCCAGCATTTT; CDR3 protein: CASSIQGEAQPQHF
V gene: TRBV21-1; J gene: TRBJ1-6; clone size: .; D gene: .; CDR3 DNA: TGTGCCAGCAGCGCAGCATTGAACAGGGTCCCTGGTAATTCACCCCTCCACTTT; CDR3 protein: CASSAALNRVPGNSPLHF
V gene: TRBV6-1; J gene: TRBJ2-7; clone size: .; D gene: TRBD2; CDR3 DNA: TGTGCCAGCAGTGAGGGGCTAGCGGGAGCCCTCTACGAGCAGTACTTC; CDR3 protein: CASSEGLAGALYEQYF
V gene: TRBV4-2; J gene: TRBJ2-5; clone size: .; D gene: .; CDR3 DNA: TGTGCCAGCAGCCCGTCGGGCAGGGAACAAGAGACCCAGTACTTC; CDR3 protein: CASSPSGREQETQYF
V gene: TRBV18; J gene: TRBJ2-7; clone size: .; D gene: .; CDR3 DNA: TGTGCCAGCTCACCACCGAATGTTGTCGAGCAGTACTTC; CDR3 protein: CASSPPNVVEQYF